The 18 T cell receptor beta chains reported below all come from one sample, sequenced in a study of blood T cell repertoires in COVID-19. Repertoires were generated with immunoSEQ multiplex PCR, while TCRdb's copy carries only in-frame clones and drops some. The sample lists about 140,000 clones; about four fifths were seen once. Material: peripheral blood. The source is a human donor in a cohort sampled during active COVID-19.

The CDR3 sequence: CASRGRGGSTGEQYF. DNA of the CDR3: TGTGCCAGCAGAGGGCGGGGGGGCTCTACAGGCGAGCAGTACTTC. The chain links TRBV2 to TRBJ2-7; 9 positions agree with TRBD2. The junction had 12 bases not matched to a gene; V was cut back by 6 bases and J by 6 bases. The CDR3 has 15 amino acids. Germline lookup yields CDR1 SNHLY and CDR2 FYNNEI.

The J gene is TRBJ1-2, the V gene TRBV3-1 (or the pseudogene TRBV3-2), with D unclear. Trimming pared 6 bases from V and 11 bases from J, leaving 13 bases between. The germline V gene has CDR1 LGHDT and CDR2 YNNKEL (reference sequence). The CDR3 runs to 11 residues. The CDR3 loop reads CASRTSHTYTF. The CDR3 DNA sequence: TGTGCCAGCAGGACTAGCCACACATACACCTTC.

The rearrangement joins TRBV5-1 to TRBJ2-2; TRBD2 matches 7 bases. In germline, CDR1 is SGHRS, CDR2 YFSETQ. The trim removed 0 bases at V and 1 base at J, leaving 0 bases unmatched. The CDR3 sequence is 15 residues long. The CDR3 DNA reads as TGCGCCAGCAGCTTGGCGGGGGGGAACACCGGGGAGCTGTTTTTT. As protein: CASSLAGGNTGELFF.

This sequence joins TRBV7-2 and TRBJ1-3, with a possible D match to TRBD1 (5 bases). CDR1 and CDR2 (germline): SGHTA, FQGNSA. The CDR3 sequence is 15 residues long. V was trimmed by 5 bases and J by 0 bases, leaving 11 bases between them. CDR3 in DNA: TGTGCCAGCAGCCCCGGACATCCCTCTGGAAACACCATATATTTT. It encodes CASSPGHPSGNTIYF.

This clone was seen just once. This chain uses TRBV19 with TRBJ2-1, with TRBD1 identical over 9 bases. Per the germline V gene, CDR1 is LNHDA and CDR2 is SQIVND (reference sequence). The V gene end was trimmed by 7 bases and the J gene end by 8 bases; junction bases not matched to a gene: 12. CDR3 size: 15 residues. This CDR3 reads CASNGKTGGEDEQFF. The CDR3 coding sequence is TGTGCCAGTAATGGAAAAACAGGGGGCGAAGATGAGCAGTTCTTC.

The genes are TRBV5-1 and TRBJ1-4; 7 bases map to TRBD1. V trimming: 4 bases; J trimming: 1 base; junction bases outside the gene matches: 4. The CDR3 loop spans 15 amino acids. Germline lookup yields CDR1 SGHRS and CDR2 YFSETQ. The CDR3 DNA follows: TGCGCCAGCAGCCAACAGGGGTTAACTAATGAAAAACTGTTTTTT. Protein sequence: CASSQQGLTNEKLFF.

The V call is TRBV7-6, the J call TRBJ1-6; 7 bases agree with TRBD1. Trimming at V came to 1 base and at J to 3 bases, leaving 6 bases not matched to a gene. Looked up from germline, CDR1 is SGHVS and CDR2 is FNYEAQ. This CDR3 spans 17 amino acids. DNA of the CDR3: TGTGCCAGCAGCTTAGAACCGGGACAGATCTATAATTCACCCCTCCACTTT. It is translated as CASSLEPGQIYNSPLHF. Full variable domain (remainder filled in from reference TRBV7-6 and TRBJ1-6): GAGVSQSPRYKVTKRGQDVALRCDPISGHVSLYWYRQALGQGPEFLTYFNYEAQQDKSGLPNDRFSAERPEGSISTLTIQRTEQRDSAMYRCASSLEPGQIYNSPLHFGNGTRLTVT.

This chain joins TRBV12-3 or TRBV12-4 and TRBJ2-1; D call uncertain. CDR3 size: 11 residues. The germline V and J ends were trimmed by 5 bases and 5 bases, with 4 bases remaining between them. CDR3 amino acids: CASSPDNEQFF. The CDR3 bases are TGTGCCAGCAGTCCTGACAATGAGCAGTTCTTC.

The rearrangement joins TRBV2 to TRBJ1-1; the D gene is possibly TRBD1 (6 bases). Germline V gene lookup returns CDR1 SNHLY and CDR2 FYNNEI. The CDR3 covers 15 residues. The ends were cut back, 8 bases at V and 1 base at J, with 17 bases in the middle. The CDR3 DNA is TGTGCCAGCCTAGGCCACAGGGCCAGGAACACTGAAGCTTTCTTT. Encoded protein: CASLGHRARNTEAFF.

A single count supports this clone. Here the CDR3 DNA reads TGTGCCAGCAGCCAAGTGGGCAGGGGGAACTATGGCTACACCTTC. This translates into CASSQVGRGNYGYTF. The chain links TRBV3-1 (or the pseudogene TRBV3-2) to TRBJ1-2, with TRBD1 matching over 7 bases. J lost 2 bases, V lost 1 base, and 4 bases had no gene match. Germline CDR1 reads LGHDT; CDR2 reads YNNKEL (reference sequence). This CDR3 region has 15 residues.

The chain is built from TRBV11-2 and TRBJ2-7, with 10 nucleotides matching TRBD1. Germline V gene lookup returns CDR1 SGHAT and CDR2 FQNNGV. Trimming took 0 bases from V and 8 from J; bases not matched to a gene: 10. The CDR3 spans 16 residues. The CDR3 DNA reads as TGTGCCAGCAGCTTAGAATCCGGGACAGGGGTGTTTAAGCAGTACTTC. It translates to CASSLESGTGVFKQYF. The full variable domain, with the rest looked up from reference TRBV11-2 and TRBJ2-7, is EAGVAQSPRYKIIEKRQSVAFWCNPISGHATLYWYQQILGQGPKLLIQFQNNGVVDDSQLPKDRFSAERLKGVDSTLKIQPAKLEDSAVYLCASSLESGTGVFKQYFGPGTRLTVT.

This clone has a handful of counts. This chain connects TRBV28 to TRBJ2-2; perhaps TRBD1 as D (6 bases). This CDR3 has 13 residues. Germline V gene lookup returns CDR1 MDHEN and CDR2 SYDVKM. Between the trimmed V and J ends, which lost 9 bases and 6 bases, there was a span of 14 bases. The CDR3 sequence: CASHRAMAGELFF. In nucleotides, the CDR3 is TGTGCCAGTCACAGGGCAATGGCCGGGGAGCTGTTTTTT.

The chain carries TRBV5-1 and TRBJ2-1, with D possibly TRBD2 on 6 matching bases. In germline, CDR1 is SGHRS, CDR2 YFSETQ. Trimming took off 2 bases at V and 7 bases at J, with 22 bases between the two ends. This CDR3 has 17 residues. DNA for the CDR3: TGCGCCAGCAGCTTTATCAAGGGCGGGATCGGGGGTAATGAGCAGTTCTTC. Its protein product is CASSFIKGGIGGNEQFF. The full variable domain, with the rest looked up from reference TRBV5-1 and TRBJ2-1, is KAGVTQTPRYLIKTRGQQVTLSCSPISGHRSVSWYQQTPGQGLQFLFEYFSETQRNKGNFPGRFSGRQFSNSRSEMNVSTLELGDSALYLCASSFIKGGIGGNEQFFGPGTRLTVL.

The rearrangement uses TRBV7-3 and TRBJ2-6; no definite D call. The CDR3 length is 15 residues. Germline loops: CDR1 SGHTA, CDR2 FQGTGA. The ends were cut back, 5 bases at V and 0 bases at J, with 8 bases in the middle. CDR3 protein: CASSQTHSGANVLTF. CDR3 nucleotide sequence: TGTGCCAGCAGCCAAACACACTCTGGGGCCAACGTCCTGACTTTC.

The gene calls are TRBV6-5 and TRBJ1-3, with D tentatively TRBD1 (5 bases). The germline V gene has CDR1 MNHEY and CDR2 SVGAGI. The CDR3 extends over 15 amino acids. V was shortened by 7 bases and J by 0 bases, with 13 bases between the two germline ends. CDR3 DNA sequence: TGTGCCAGCACCCTGGGGGGGGACTCTGGAAACACCATATATTTT. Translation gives CASTLGGDSGNTIYF.

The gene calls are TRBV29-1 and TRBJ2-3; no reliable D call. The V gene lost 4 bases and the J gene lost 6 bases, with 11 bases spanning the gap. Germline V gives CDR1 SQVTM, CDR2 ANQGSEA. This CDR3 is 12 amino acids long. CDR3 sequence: CSVALWADTQYF. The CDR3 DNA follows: TGCAGCGTTGCACTCTGGGCGGATACGCAGTATTTT.

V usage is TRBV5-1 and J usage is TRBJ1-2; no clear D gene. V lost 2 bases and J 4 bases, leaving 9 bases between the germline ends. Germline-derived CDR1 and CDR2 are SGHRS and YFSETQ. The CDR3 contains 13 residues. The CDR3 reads CASSLKNGYGYTF. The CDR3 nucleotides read TGCGCCAGCAGCTTAAAGAACGGCTATGGCTACACCTTC.

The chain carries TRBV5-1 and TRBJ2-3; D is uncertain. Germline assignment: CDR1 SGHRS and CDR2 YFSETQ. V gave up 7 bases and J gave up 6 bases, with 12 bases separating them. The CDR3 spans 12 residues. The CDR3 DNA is TGCGCCAGCGGCGGTGGTTCGGATACGCAGTATTTT. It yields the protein CASGGGSDTQYF.